This TCR beta chain was identified in a study of blood T cell repertoires in COVID-19 (dated by TCRdb to the early 2020s). Looking at the study overall: Samples from collaborators originated in the United States, Italy and Spain and spanned both the acute and convalescent phases of COVID-19. The prospective study material was composed of cDNA or gDNA derived from T cells, B-cell-depleted T cells, or PBMCs. HLA class I and class II types, where available, came from metadata supplied by the sample provider rather than from assay-based typing. The dataset comprised deeply sampled blood TCRbeta repertoires from subjects exposed to, actively infected with, or recovered from COVID-19. Samples came from the ongoing ImmuneRACE study (first 160 participants) plus 1,254 subjects from 6 global collaborators. Nearly every sample came with metadata listing a de-identified subject ID, COVID-19 status, age in years and sex. The repertoires were made available in a free public database intended to serve as a resource for research on the immune response to SARS-CoV-2. General conclusions and limits of the study: The amount of clinical and demographic metadata varied by source and participant and was provided uncurated.

About this clone itself: The antigen it binds to is not known. No much larger clone is present one base from it, and per-base qualities are unavailable.

In the prospective study, participants were 18 to 89 years old, resided in about two dozen geographic areas of the United States, and were enrolled through a virtual design. To assign participants to cohorts, the prospective study relied on clinical history that participants themselves reported in a screening survey and a study questionnaire. ImmuneRACE Cohort 3 recovered participants were defined by two consecutive negative NP/OP PCR tests, healthcare professional clearance, or symptom resolution. In the prospective study, whole blood, serum and a nasopharyngeal or oropharyngeal swab were collected from each participant by mobile phlebotomists. Participants in the prospective study had the option to provide additional blood draws and questionnaires over an approximately 2-month period. Prospective study blood samples were shipped either frozen or at room temperature before DNA extraction. Between the V and J ends, shortened by 1 base and 2 bases respectively, the junction contains 9 bases. The CDR3 contains 15 residues, cysteine and phenylalanine counted. Only the CDR3 part of the read is kept: 45 bases, read in frame from the first base. Taken from the germline V gene, the CDR1 and CDR2 loops are MGHRA and YSYEKL.

TCRbeta CDR3 regions were amplified from genomic DNA by means of the immunoSEQ Assay, a bias-controlled multiplex PCR. In the original analysis: The number of nucleated cells in each sample was estimated by amplification of reference gene primers within the assay. To quantify the absolute abundance of each unique TCRbeta CDR3 rearrangement, sequence reads were collapsed and filtered. For each sample, productive Simpson clonality was calculated by taking the square root of Simpson's diversity index across productive rearrangements. The table was pulled from immuneACCESS by TCRdb, which kept in-frame rearrangements only. Such tables lose some clones; where checked, under half of the loss comes from unresolved V genes, and the rest has no known cause. V and J calls and clone size are those listed in that table; D and trimming were worked out from the DNA. For this sample the table gives a few hundred thousand clones, of which 80% to 90% were detected only once. In total, the top ten clones hold approximately 1.2% of the sample.

The chain joins TRBV4-1 to TRBJ1-5; too little of a D gene remains to name it. Sequencing was carried out using PBMCs or T cells enriched from blood (not recorded which). This TCR was sampled from a man between 25 and 39 years old who had recovered from COVID-19. This receptor has the CDR3 CASSQAGGGNQPQHF. The nucleotide sequence reads TGCGCCAGCAGCCAAGCAGGTGGTGGCAATCAGCCCCAGCATTTT.